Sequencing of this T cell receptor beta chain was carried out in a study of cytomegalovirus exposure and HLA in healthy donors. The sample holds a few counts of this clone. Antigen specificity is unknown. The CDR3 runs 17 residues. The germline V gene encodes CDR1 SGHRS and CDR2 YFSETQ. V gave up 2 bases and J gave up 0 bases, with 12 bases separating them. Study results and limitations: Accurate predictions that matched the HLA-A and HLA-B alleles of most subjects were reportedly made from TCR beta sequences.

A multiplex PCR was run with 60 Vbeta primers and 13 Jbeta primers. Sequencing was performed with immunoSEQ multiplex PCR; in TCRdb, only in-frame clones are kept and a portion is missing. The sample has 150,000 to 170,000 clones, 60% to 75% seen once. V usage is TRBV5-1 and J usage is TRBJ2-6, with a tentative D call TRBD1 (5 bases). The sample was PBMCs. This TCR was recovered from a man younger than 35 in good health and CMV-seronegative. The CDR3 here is CASSLSQVDSGANVLTF. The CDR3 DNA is TGCGCCAGCAGCTTATCACAGGTAGACTCTGGGGCCAACGTCCTGACTTTC.